These 10 T cell receptor beta chains were sequenced from one sample in a study of blood T cell repertoires in COVID-19. Data came from immunoSEQ multiplex PCR; TCRdb stores just in-frame clones and leaves some out. The table has 250,000 to 300,000 clones, approximately 90% seen once; the top ten hold 15%. The sample was PBMCs or T cells enriched from blood (not recorded which). The receptors originated from a young man who had recovered from COVID-19.

This rearrangement joins TRBV27 to TRBJ2-5; 14 bases fit TRBD2. Germline CDR1 MNHEY, CDR2 SMNVEV (reference sequence). V trimming: 6 bases; J trimming: 0 bases; junction bases outside the gene matches: 6. The CDR3 is 17 amino acids. The CDR3 here is CASRLGTSGGNQETQYF. In nucleotides, the CDR3 is TGTGCCAGCAGACTCGGGACTAGCGGGGGAAACCAAGAGACCCAGTACTTC.

The chain uses TRBV7-8 and TRBJ1-2; D ambiguous. The CDR3 totals 12 residues. Germline values: CDR1 SGHVS, CDR2 FQNEAQ. The V end was cut by 4 bases, the J end by 5 bases, with 8 bases between. The CDR3 bases are TGTGCCAGCAGCTCCTCAGGATATGGCTACACCTTC. Its protein is CASSSSGYGYTF. Filled out from reference TRBV7-8 and TRBJ1-2, the complete variable domain reads GAGVSQSPRYKVAKRGQDVALRCDPISGHVSLFWYQQALGQGPEFLTYFQNEAQLDKSGLPSDRFFAERPEGSVSTLKIQRTQQEDSAVYLCASSSSGYGYTFGSGTRLTVV.

The rearrangement links TRBV3-1 (or the pseudogene TRBV3-2) to TRBJ1-2, with D possibly matching TRBD1 (6 bases). This CDR3 region has 15 residues. V lost 6 bases and J lost 8, with 22 bases in between. Germline values: CDR1 LGHDT, CDR2 YNNKEL (reference sequence). CDR3 amino acids: CASRPHLGGGKGYTF. The CDR3 bases are TGTGCCAGCAGACCCCATCTAGGGGGGGGCAAGGGCTACACCTTC.

The V call is TRBV14, the J call TRBJ1-1; D is perhaps TRBD1 (6 bases). The CDR3 consists of 15 residues. Between the trimmed V and J ends, which lost 6 bases and 2 bases, there was a span of 16 bases. Germline lookup yields CDR1 SGHDN and CDR2 FVKESK. The CDR3 reads CASRITGQKNTEAFF. In DNA form, the CDR3 reads TGTGCCAGCAGAATTACCGGACAGAAAAACACTGAAGCTTTCTTT.

The chain is built from TRBV4-1 and TRBJ2-7; D remains unclear. This CDR3 has 14 amino acids. From germline, CDR1 is MGHRA and CDR2 YSYEKL. The V gene lost 4 bases and the J gene lost 2 bases, with 12 bases spanning the gap. CDR3 amino acids: CASSRSGAAYEQYF. For the CDR3, the DNA is TGCGCCAGCAGCCGCTCCGGAGCAGCCTACGAGCAGTACTTC.

V is TRBV5-1 and J is TRBJ2-1; D may be TRBD2 (6 bases). In germline, CDR1 is SGHRS, CDR2 YFSETQ. The length of the CDR3 is 17 residues. V lost 3 bases and J lost 8, with 24 bases in between. The CDR3 DNA sequence: TGCGCCAGCAGCTCGGTGGGGGGAGAAGTAGGTCTGGATGAGCAGTTCTTC. This sequence encodes CASSSVGGEVGLDEQFF.

This CDR3 is CASSEVAGGLGEQFF. The CDR3 DNA sequence: TGTGCCAGCAGTGAAGTAGCGGGAGGTTTAGGTGAGCAGTTCTTC. The chain links TRBV6-1 to TRBJ2-1, with TRBD2 identical over 10 bases. The length of the CDR3 is 15 residues. Germline V CDR1 and CDR2: MNHNS, SASEGT. V was clipped by 1 base and J by 9 bases; unmatched bases: 6.

The chain has TRBV11-3 and TRBJ1-2, with TRBD1 matching 7 bases. Germline V gives CDR1 SGHNT, CDR2 YENEEA. CDR3 length: 15 residues. V was clipped by 5 bases and J by 3 bases; unmatched bases: 9. CDR3 loop: CASSRRQGEDYGYTF. CDR3 sequence (DNA): TGTGCCAGCAGCCGCCGACAGGGAGAGGACTATGGCTACACCTTC.

The CDR3 coding sequence is TGTGCCAGCAGCGGGACAGGGAAGACTGAAGCTTTCTTT. It is translated as CASSGTGKTEAFF. V usage is TRBV7-2 and J usage is TRBJ1-1; TRBD1 matches at 9 bases. The CDR3 runs to 13 residues. Germline CDR1 and CDR2: SGHTA and FQGNSA. J was trimmed by 5 bases and V by 5 bases; bases with no gene match: 3.

This clone was detected a few times. This chain links TRBV19 with TRBJ1-1, with D maybe TRBD1 (6 bases). The V and J ends lost 6 bases and 0 bases respectively, with 11 bases between them. The CDR3 loop spans 14 amino acids. Germline V gene data show CDR1 as LNHDA and CDR2 as SQIVND (reference sequence). CDR3 nucleotides: TGTGCCAGTAGAAGACAGGACCTGAACACTGAAGCTTTCTTT. Translated, it gives CASRRQDLNTEAFF.